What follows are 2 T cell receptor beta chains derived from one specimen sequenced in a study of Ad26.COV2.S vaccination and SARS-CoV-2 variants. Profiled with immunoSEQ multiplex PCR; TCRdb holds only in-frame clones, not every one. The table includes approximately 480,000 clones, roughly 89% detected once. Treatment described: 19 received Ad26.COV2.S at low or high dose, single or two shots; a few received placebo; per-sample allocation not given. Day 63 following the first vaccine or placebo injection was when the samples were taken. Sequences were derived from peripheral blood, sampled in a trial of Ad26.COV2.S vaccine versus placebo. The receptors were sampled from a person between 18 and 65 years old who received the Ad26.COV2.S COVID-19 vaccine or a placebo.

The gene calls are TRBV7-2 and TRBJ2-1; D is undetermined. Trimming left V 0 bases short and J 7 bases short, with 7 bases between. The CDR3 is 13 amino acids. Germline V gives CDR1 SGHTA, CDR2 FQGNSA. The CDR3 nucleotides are TGTGCCAGCAGCTTAGCTTGGGCGAATGAGCAGTTCTTC. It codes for CASSLAWANEQFF.

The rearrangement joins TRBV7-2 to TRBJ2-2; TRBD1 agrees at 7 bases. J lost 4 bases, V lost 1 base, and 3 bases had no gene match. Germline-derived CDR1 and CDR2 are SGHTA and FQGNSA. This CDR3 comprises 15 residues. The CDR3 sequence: CASSLGQGLTGELFF. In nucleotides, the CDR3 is TGTGCCAGCAGCTTAGGACAGGGCCTCACCGGGGAGCTGTTTTTT.